The 21 T cell receptor beta chains presented below share a single source sample, sequenced in a study of identical twins. TCRdb independently ran MiXCR on the 5' RACE reads; one entry per CDR3 protein. The sample contains about 1.7 million distinct CDR3 sequences, 32% of which appear only once. Input material: cord blood. These receptors were obtained from a newborn girl in good health.

Here the CDR3 DNA reads TGTGCCAGCAGCTTAAATCGGGGACTAGCGGGTTACGAGCAGTACTTC. It specifies CASSLNRGLAGYEQYF. The V call is TRBV7-9, the J call TRBJ2-7, with 12 nucleotides matching TRBD2. This CDR3 is 16 amino acids long. V shed 2 bases and J 4 bases; nucleotides not matched to a gene: 6. Germline-derived CDR1 and CDR2 are SEHNR and FQNEAQ (reference sequence).

This clonotype was counted many times. The chain combines TRBV20-1 with TRBJ2-3; D remains unclear. The germline V gene has CDR1 DFQATT and CDR2 SNEGSKA (reference sequence). The CDR3 extends over 13 amino acids. Trimming took off 3 bases at V and 4 bases at J, with 11 bases between the two ends. CDR3 DNA sequence: TGCAGTGCTAGGTGGGGTGAGGCAGATACGCAGTATTTT. It specifies CSARWGEADTQYF.

The J gene is TRBJ2-3, the V gene TRBV7-2; 10 nucleotides agree with TRBD2. After removal of 5 bases from V and 2 bases from J, the junction contained 13 bases not matched to a gene. This CDR3 has 18 residues. Germline V lookup: CDR1 SGHTA, CDR2 FQGNSA. The CDR3 is CASSPLGLAGELTDTQYF. In DNA, the CDR3 is TGTGCCAGCAGCCCTCTGGGGCTAGCGGGAGAACTCACAGATACGCAGTATTTT.

Of note for this clonotype: A junction boundary mismatches the germline segment, possibly from a read error. The chain combines TRBV5-6 with TRBJ2-7; 8 bases are shared with TRBD2. CDR1 SGHDT and CDR2 YYEEEE come from the germline V gene. The CDR3 has 16 residues. CDR3 sequence reads: CVSSLYQSGRSYEQYF. CDR3 nucleotide sequence: TGTGTCAGCAGCTTGTATCAAAGCGGGAGATCCTACGAGCAGTACTTC.

This clonotype was counted many times. J is TRBJ2-7 and V is TRBV3-1, with TRBD1 matching 9 bases. Germline V lookup: CDR1 LGHDT, CDR2 YNNKEL (reference sequence). This CDR3 has 14 residues. V shed 5 bases, J shed 3 bases, and the junction held 5 bases outside the gene matches. CDR3 sequence (DNA): TGTGCCAGCAGCGGATACAGGGGGCGCTACGAGCAGTACTTC. It specifies CASSGYRGRYEQYF.

The chain combines TRBV27 with TRBJ1-5; D is unclear. Deletions cut 7 bases from V and 1 base from J, with 11 bases between. The CDR3 extends over 14 amino acids. The germline gives CDR1 MNHEY, CDR2 SMNVEV (reference sequence). CDR3 protein: CASTIGRSNQPQHF. The CDR3, as DNA: TGTGCCAGCACCATAGGGCGAAGCAATCAGCCCCAGCATTTT.

In this sample, this clonotype turned up many times. The rearrangement uses TRBV7-9 and TRBJ1-2; the D is unclear. V lost 0 bases and J 4 bases, leaving 12 bases between the germline ends. This CDR3 comprises 15 residues. Germline loops: CDR1 SEHNR, CDR2 FQNEAQ (reference sequence). This CDR3 is CASSLAPSGSYGYTF. Here the CDR3 DNA reads TGTGCCAGCAGCTTAGCGCCAAGTGGAAGCTATGGCTACACCTTC.

The chain links TRBV7-6 to TRBJ1-4, with D unclear. V lost 1 base to trimming and J lost 14 bases, with 14 bases between them. Germline assignment: CDR1 SGHVS and CDR2 FNYEAQ. The CDR3 contains 13 residues. CDR3 region: CASSLVRSGDLFF. The CDR3 DNA reads TGTGCCAGCAGCTTAGTGCGGAGTGGCGACCTGTTTTTT.

The chain links TRBV4-1 to TRBJ1-1; D is perhaps TRBD1 (6 bases). Trimming took 1 base from V and 5 from J, leaving 14 bases between them. The germline V gene has CDR1 MGHRA and CDR2 YSYEKL. The CDR3 covers 15 residues. The CDR3 DNA sequence: TGCGCCAGCAGCCAAGCCGAGGGGGGTTTGACTGAAGCTTTCTTT. Protein sequence: CASSQAEGGLTEAFF.

This CDR3 reads CASSSSTSSYNEQYF. The CDR3 DNA reads as TGTGCCAGCAGTTCCAGTACGAGCTCCTACAATGAGCAGTACTTC. The chain carries TRBV6-6 and TRBJ2-1, with no clear D. The DNA end is a closer match to TRBJ2-7, so the J assignment may be wrong. This CDR3 contains 15 residues. Germline V lookup: CDR1 MNHNY, CDR2 SVGAGI (reference sequence).

Regarding this clonotype: A read error may explain this, as a much larger clone is one base away. The chain combines TRBV4-1 with TRBJ2-3; D not resolved. This CDR3 comprises 13 residues. Germline V gene sequence: CDR1 MGHRA, CDR2 YSYEKL. CDR3 loop: CAGSQDNEYTQYF. CDR3 sequence (DNA): TGCGCCGGCAGCCAAGATAACGAGTATACGCAGTATTTT.

This clonotype was recorded once. V gene TRBV10-3 combines with J gene TRBJ2-2; 8 bases agree with TRBD2. The CDR3 is made up of 17 amino acids. Per germline, CDR1 ENHRY and CDR2 SYGVKD. V was clipped by 0 bases and J by 1 base; unmatched bases: 4. The CDR3 reads CAISESRGLVNTGELFF. The CDR3 nucleotides read TGTGCCATCAGTGAGTCCAGGGGACTAGTGAACACCGGGGAGCTGTTTTTT.

This chain uses TRBV25-1 with TRBJ2-5; TRBD2 aligns across 13 bases. TRBJ2-7 explains the end of the DNA better; the J call may be wrong. The germline V gene has CDR1 MGHDK and CDR2 SYGVNS. The CDR3 sequence is 16 residues long. The CDR3 DNA is TGTGCCAGCAGTGATAGGACTAGCGGGAGCATGAACGAGCAGTACTTC. Protein sequence: CASSDRTSGSMNEQYF.

The chain employs TRBV24-1 and TRBJ2-5; TRBD1 might be the D (6 bases). CDR1 is KGHDR, CDR2 SFDVKD, per germline. This CDR3 is built from 13 residues. Trimming left V 6 bases short and J 1 base short, with 8 bases between. Written as DNA, the CDR3 is TGTGCCACCAGTTTACAGGGCCAAGAGACCCAGTACTTC. It is translated as CATSLQGQETQYF.

The J gene is TRBJ2-1, the V gene TRBV18, with D perhaps TRBD1 (5 bases). This CDR3 is 17 amino acids long. V was trimmed by 2 bases and J by 0 bases, leaving 14 bases between them. From germline, CDR1 is KGHSH and CDR2 LQKENI. The CDR3 spells CASSPVRWTSSYNEQFF. As DNA, the CDR3 is TGTGCCAGCTCACCAGTCCGGTGGACAAGCTCCTACAATGAGCAGTTCTTC.

The chain uses TRBV4-1 and TRBJ1-2; D gene uncertain. The germline V gene encodes CDR1 MGHRA and CDR2 YSYEKL. The CDR3 length is 13 residues. Trimming cost V 1 base and J 7 bases, with 10 bases left between them. This CDR3 is CASSQGYGSGYTF. CDR3 in DNA: TGCGCCAGCAGCCAAGGATACGGATCTGGCTACACCTTC.

J is TRBJ1-3 and V is TRBV29-1; 9 bases agree with TRBD1. V gave up 4 bases and J gave up 2 bases; unmatched junction bases: 3. CDR1 SQVTM and CDR2 ANQGSEA come from the germline V gene. This CDR3 has 14 residues. The CDR3 nucleotides read TGCAGCGTTGCCCGGGACAGGGCTGGAAACACCATATATTTT. Residues: CSVARDRAGNTIYF. The full variable domain, with the rest looked up from reference TRBV29-1 and TRBJ1-3, is SAVISQKPSRDICQRGTSLTIQCQVDSQVTMMFWYRQQPGQSLTLIATANQGSEATYESGFVIDKFPISRPNLTFSTLTVSNMSPEDSSIYLCSVARDRAGNTIYFGEGSWLTVV.

This clonotype was counted between two and nine times. The chain joins TRBV24-1 to TRBJ1-5, with TRBD1 matching 7 bases. Germline-derived CDR1 and CDR2 are KGHDR and SFDVKD. V trimming: 10 bases; J trimming: 7 bases; junction bases outside the gene matches: 15. This CDR3 region has 15 residues. This CDR3 reads CATSETGLGGQPQHF. CDR3 sequence (DNA): TGTGCCACATCGGAGACAGGGTTGGGAGGCCAGCCCCAGCATTTT.

This clonotype was counted only a few times. The J gene is TRBJ2-4, the V gene TRBV2; either TRBD1 or TRBD2 may supply D (6 bases each). This CDR3 comprises 14 residues. Germline CDR1 and CDR2: SNHLY and FYNNEI. Trimming stripped 8 bases from V and 0 bases from J, with 11 bases between. CDR3 residues: CASGGTIAKNIQYF. The CDR3 DNA reads TGTGCCAGCGGGGGGACAATAGCCAAAAACATTCAGTACTTC.

This clonotype was recorded only once. The chain employs TRBV25-1 and TRBJ2-3; possible D gene TRBD2, 5 bases. The CDR3 covers 14 residues. Trimming shortened V by 6 bases and J by 2 bases, and 12 bases separated the two germline ends. From germline, CDR1 is MGHDK and CDR2 SYGVNS. CDR3: CASRKGLNTDTQYF. CDR3 sequence (DNA): TGTGCCAGCAGGAAAGGACTCAACACAGATACGCAGTATTTT.

The chain uses TRBV5-1 and TRBJ1-5; D gene unclear. This CDR3 spans 14 amino acids. V was cut by 4 bases and J by 7 bases, with 15 bases left in between. The germline gives CDR1 SGHRS, CDR2 YFSETQ. The CDR3 coding sequence is TGCGCCAGCAGCGGACGACAAGGGCGGCAGCCCCAGCATTTT. Translated, it gives CASSGRQGRQPQHF.